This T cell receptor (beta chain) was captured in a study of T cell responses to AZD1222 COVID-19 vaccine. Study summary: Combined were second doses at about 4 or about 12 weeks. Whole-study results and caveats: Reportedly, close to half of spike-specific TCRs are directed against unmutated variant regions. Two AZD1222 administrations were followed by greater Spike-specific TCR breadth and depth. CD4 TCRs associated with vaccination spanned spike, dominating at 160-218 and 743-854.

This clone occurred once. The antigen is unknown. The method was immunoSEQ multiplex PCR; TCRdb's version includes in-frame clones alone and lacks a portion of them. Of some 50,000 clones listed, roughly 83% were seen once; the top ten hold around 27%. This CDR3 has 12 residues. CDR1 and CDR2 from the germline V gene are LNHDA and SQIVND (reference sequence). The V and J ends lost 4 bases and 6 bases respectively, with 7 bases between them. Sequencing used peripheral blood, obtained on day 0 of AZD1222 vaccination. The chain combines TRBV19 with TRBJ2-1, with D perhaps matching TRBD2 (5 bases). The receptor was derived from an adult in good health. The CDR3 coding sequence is TGTGCCAGTAGTAAAAGCGGCAATGAGCAGTTCTTC. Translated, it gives CASSKSGNEQFF.